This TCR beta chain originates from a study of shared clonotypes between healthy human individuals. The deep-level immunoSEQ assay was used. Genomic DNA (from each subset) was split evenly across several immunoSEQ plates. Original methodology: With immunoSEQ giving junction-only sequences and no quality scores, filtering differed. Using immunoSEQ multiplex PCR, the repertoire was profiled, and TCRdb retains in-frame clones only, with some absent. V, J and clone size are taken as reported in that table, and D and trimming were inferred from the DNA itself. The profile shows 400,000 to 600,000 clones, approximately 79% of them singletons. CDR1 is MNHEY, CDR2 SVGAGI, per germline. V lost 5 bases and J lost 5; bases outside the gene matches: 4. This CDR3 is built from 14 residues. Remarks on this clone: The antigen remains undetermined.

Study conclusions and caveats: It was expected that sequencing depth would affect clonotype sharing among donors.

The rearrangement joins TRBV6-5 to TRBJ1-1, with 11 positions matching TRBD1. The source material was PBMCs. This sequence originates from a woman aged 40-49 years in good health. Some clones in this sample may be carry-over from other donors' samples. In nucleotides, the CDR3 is TGTGCCAGCAGTACTGGGACAGGGGGAACTGAAGCTTTCTTT. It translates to CASSTGTGGTEAFF.